In this sample, the clone carrying this T cell receptor (beta chain) turned up many times. The antigen remains undetermined. Template switching added a universal primer site; cDNA carried unique molecular identifiers. Using its own MiXCR run on the 5' RACE reads, TCRdb lists one record per CDR3 protein. In the table there are roughly 350,000 distinct CDR3 sequences, over 9% of which are singletons. The CDR3 sequence is 11 residues long. V gave up 8 bases and J gave up 5 bases, with 8 bases separating them. Healthy Caucasians were all of the donors. This sample stems from a study of identical twins. Study outcomes and limitations: Conclusions leaned on cross-sectional statistical analysis and did not track the same donors over time. The study found excess low generation probability among twin-shared out-of-frame alpha sequences.

The same sample was also used in a study of yellow fever vaccine responses in identical twins.

The sample consisted of CD8+ T cells sorted from blood. This receptor was taken from a woman aged 18-29 years in good health. The V gene is TRBV12-3 or TRBV12-4, the J gene TRBJ2-3; perhaps TRBD2 as D (5 bases). CDR3 in DNA: TGTGCCAGCTCCGGGATAGATACGCAGTATTTT. Amino acids: CASSGIDTQYF.